The present T cell receptor (beta chain) was sequenced within a study of cytomegalovirus exposure and HLA in healthy donors. Study-wide context: As an earlier analysis found, some 180 million T cells yielded about 120 million unique TCR beta sequences. Study-wide points: The HLA-A and HLA-B alleles of most subjects were reportedly predicted accurately from TCR beta sequences. Segments of the TCR beta V type were, in most cases, productive about 87% or about 30% of the time in an earlier analysis. According to the study, 150 to 200 TCR beta chains were cytomegalovirus-associated.

The PCR ran on 60 Vbeta and 13 Jbeta primers. Using immunoSEQ multiplex PCR, the repertoire was profiled, and TCRdb retains in-frame clones only, with some absent. Counted here are approximately 210,000 clones, roughly 82% occurring once; the ten biggest clones make up about 6%. As regards this clone: Its cognate antigen is unknown.

Germline lookup yields CDR1 SGHVS and CDR2 FNYEAQ. The CDR3 is made up of 15 amino acids. V lost 1 base and J lost 3, with 12 bases in between. This TCR was sampled from a man aged 35 to 55 in good health and CMV-seropositive. The sequenced sample consisted of PBMCs. The gene calls are TRBV7-6 and TRBJ2-5; tentatively, D is TRBD2 (5 bases). The CDR3 spells CASSLVSGLKETQYF. The CDR3 DNA reads as TGTGCCAGCAGCTTAGTTTCGGGGTTAAAAGAGACCCAGTACTTC.